This T cell receptor (beta chain) was identified during a study of blood T cell repertoires in COVID-19. The overall study: Researchers got acute and convalescent COVID-19 samples from the United States, Italy and Spain. T cells, B-cell-depleted T cells, or PBMCs provided the cDNA or gDNA that served as material.

The authors' processing: From reference gene primer amplification, estimates of nucleated cell counts were derived. This table comes from immunoSEQ multiplex PCR, and its TCRdb copy is limited to in-frame clones, with some not included. Clone size and the V and J calls come from that table; the DNA yielded D and trimming. The sample carries about 50,000 clones, 90% recorded once. CDR1 and CDR2 (germline): SGHAT, FQNNGV. Trimming cost V 5 bases and J 12 bases; bases outside gene matches: 3. The CDR3 consists of 12 residues. This clonotype was sampled from a human donor in a cohort sampled during active COVID-19. The chain employs TRBV11-2 and TRBJ2-3; 12 bases line up with TRBD2. Sequencing was carried out using peripheral blood. The CDR3 protein is CASSRLAGAQYF. The CDR3 DNA is TGTGCCAGCAGCCGACTAGCGGGAGCCCAGTATTTT.